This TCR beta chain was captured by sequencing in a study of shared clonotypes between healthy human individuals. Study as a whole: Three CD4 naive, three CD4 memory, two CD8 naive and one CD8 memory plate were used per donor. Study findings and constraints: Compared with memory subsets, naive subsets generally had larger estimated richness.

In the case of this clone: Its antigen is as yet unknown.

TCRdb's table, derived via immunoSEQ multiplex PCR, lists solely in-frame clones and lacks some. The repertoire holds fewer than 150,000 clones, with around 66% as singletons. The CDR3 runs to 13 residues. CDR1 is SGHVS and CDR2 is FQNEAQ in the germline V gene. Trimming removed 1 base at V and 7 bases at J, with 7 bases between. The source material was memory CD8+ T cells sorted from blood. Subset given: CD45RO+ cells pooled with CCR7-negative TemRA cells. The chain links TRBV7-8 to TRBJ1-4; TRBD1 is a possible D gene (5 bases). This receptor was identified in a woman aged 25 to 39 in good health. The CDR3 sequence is CASSLGTSEKLFF. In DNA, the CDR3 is TGTGCCAGCAGCTTAGGGACAAGTGAAAAACTGTTTTTT.